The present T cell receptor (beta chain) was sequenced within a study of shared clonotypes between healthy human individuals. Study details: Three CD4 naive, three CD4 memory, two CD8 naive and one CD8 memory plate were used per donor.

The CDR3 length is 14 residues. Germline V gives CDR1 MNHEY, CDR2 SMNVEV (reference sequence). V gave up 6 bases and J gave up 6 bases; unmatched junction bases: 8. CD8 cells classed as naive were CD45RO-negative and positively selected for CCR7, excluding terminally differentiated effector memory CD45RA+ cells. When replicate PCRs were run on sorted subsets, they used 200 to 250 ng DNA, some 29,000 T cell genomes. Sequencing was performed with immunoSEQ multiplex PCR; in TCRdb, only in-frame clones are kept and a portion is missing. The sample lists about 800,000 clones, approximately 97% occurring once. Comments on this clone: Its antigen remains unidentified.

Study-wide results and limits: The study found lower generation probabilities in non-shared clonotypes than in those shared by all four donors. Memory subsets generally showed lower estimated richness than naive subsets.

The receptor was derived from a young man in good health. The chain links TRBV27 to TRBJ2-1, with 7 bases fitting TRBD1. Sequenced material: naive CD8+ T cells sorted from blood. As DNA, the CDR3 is TGTGCCAGCAGCGGATGGACAGGCCTCAATGAGCAGTTCTTC. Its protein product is CASSGWTGLNEQFF.